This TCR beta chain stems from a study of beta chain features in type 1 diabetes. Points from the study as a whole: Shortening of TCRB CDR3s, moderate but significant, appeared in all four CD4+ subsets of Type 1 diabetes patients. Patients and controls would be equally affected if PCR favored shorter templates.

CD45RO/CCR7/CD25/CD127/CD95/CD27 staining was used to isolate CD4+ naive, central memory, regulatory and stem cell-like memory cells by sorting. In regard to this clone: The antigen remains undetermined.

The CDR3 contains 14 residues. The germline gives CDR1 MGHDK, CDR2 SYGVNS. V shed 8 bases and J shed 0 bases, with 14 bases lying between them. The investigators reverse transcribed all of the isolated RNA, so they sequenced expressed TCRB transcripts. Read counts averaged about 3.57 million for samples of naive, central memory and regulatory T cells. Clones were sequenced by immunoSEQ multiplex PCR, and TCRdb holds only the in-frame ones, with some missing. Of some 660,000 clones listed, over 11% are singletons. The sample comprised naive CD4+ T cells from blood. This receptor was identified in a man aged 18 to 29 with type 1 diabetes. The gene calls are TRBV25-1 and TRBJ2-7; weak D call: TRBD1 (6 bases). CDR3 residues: CASDRGDTSYEQYF. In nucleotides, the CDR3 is TGTGCCAGCGATAGAGGGGACACCTCCTACGAGCAGTACTTC.